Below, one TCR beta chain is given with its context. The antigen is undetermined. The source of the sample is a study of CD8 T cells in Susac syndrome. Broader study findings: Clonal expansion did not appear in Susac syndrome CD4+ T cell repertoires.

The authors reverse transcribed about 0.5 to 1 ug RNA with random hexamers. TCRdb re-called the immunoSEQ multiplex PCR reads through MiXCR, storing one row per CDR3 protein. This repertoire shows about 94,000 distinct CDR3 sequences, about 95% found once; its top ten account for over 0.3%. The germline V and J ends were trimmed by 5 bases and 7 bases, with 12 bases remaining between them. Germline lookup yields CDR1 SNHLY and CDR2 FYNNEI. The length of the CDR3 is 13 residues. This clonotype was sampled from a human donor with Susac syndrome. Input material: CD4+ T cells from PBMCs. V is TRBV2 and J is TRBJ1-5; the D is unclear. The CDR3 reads CASSTGAGQPQHF. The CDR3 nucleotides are TGTGCCAGCAGTACGGGCGCTGGGCAGCCCCAGCATTTT.